The next 14 T cell receptor beta chains were all read from a single sample in a study of cytomegalovirus exposure and HLA in healthy donors. Primers included in the PCR were 60 Vbeta and 13 Jbeta primers. Assay used: immunoSEQ multiplex PCR; TCRdb lists only in-frame clones, some missing. The table shows 150,000 to 200,000 clones, with around 74% occurring only once. The sequencing input was PBMCs. The receptors were sampled from a female donor in good health and CMV-seronegative.

This clone has a single count. This chain joins TRBV2 and TRBJ2-5; no firm D call. Germline values: CDR1 SNHLY, CDR2 FYNNEI. The V and J ends lost 5 bases and 6 bases respectively, with 13 bases between them. This CDR3 has 13 amino acids. This chain's CDR3 is CASSSMPGKTQYF. CDR3 in DNA: TGTGCCAGCAGTTCCATGCCAGGCAAGACCCAGTACTTC.

The rearrangement uses TRBV6-1 and TRBJ1-1, with D maybe TRBD1 (5 bases). CDR3 length: 13 residues. Trimming removed 6 bases at V and 4 bases at J, with 12 bases between. CDR1 is MNHNS, CDR2 SASEGT, per germline. CDR3 DNA: TGTGCCAGCAGGACCGACGGGGGCACTGAAGCTTTCTTT. This sequence encodes CASRTDGGTEAFF.

V is TRBV7-2 and J is TRBJ2-7; 7 bases line up with TRBD2. This CDR3 is 13 amino acids long. V dropped 5 bases and J dropped 4; count of bases not matched to a gene: 5. From germline, CDR1 is SGHTA and CDR2 FQGNSA. Here the CDR3 DNA reads TGTGCCAGCAGCCGCCGGGACTATTACGAGCAGTACTTC. This gives the protein CASSRRDYYEQYF.

The CDR3 region is CASSLTGQPQHF. DNA for the CDR3: TGTGCCAGCAGCTTGACAGGACAGCCCCAGCATTTT. The chain joins TRBV5-6 to TRBJ1-5; tentatively, D is TRBD1 (5 bases). Germline V gene data show CDR1 as SGHDT and CDR2 as YYEEEE. The CDR3 is 12 amino acids. The V end was cut by 1 base, the J end by 7 bases, with 6 bases between.

This chain links TRBV5-8 with TRBJ2-7, with 7 positions matching TRBD1. V was pared by 2 bases and J by 1 base, with 6 bases of the junction left unmatched. The CDR3 extends over 15 amino acids. Germline CDR1 and CDR2: SGHTS and YDEGEE. The CDR3 nucleotides are TGTGCCAGCAGCTTTCGTAGGACAGGATCCTACGAGCAGTACTTC. Protein product: CASSFRRTGSYEQYF.

The J gene is TRBJ2-7, the V gene TRBV19; possibly TRBD1 for D (5 bases). This CDR3 contains 14 residues. Trimming took off 2 bases at V and 7 bases at J, with 15 bases between the two ends. Germline lookup yields CDR1 LNHDA and CDR2 SQIVND (reference sequence). This chain's CDR3 is CASSIQQGLGEQYF. The CDR3 DNA is TGTGCCAGTAGTATACAGCAGGGCTTGGGGGAGCAGTACTTC.

The V call is TRBV11-2, the J call TRBJ2-7; 14 nucleotides agree with TRBD2. The CDR3 consists of 15 residues. The V gene end was trimmed by 5 bases and the J gene end by 2 bases; junction bases not matched to a gene: 2. Germline CDR1 is SGHAT and CDR2 is FQNNGV. The CDR3 protein is CASSAGLAGAYEQYF. The CDR3 DNA is TGTGCCAGCAGCGCGGGACTAGCGGGAGCCTACGAGCAGTACTTC.

The chain has TRBV28 and TRBJ2-1; 10 bases align to TRBD2. V shed 7 bases, J shed 2 bases, and the junction held 5 bases outside the gene matches. This CDR3 contains 15 residues. Germline V gene data show CDR1 as MDHEN and CDR2 as SYDVKM. The CDR3 reads CASTIAGGTYNEQFF. CDR3 DNA sequence: TGTGCCAGCACCATAGCGGGAGGAACCTACAATGAGCAGTTCTTC.

The rearrangement uses TRBV25-1 and TRBJ2-3, with 8 bases aligning to TRBD2. This CDR3 is built from 15 residues. After removal of 3 bases from V and 4 bases from J, the junction contained 6 bases not matched to a gene. Germline V CDR1 and CDR2: MGHDK, SYGVNS. In DNA form, the CDR3 reads TGTGCCAGCAGTGATCATTCCGGGGGGGCAGATACGCAGTATTTT. The encoded protein is CASSDHSGGADTQYF.

The rearrangement links TRBV4-3 to TRBJ2-5; 9 bases match TRBD1. The V gene end was trimmed by 3 bases and the J gene end by 5 bases; junction bases not matched to a gene: 10. The CDR3 contains 16 residues. CDR1 LGHNA and CDR2 YSLEER come from the germline V gene. Here the CDR3 reads CASSHAVSTGGETQYF. DNA for the CDR3: TGCGCCAGCAGCCACGCGGTTTCGACAGGGGGGGAGACCCAGTACTTC.

This chain connects TRBV7-2 to TRBJ1-3; unclear D gene. Trimming removed 1 base at V and 3 bases at J, with 7 bases between. This CDR3 is built from 14 residues. Germline assignment: CDR1 SGHTA and CDR2 FQGNSA. The CDR3 sequence: CASSLDGIGNTIYF. CDR3 sequence (DNA): TGTGCCAGCAGCTTAGACGGTATTGGAAACACCATATATTTT.

The chain employs TRBV20-1 and TRBJ2-7, with D tentatively TRBD2 (6 bases). Germline CDR1 is DFQATT and CDR2 is SNEGSKA (reference sequence). The CDR3 has 11 residues. V was pared by 5 bases and J by 3 bases, with 8 bases between. The CDR3 is CSAHSGYEQYF. CDR3 bases: TGCAGTGCTCATAGCGGCTACGAGCAGTACTTC.

The chain links TRBV6-1 to TRBJ1-5; no reliable D call. Germline V gene sequence: CDR1 MNHNS, CDR2 SASEGT. The CDR3 contains 15 residues. V lost 2 bases and J 0 bases, leaving 8 bases between the germline ends. The CDR3 is CASSEQINSNQPQHF. The CDR3 DNA follows: TGTGCCAGCAGTGAACAGATCAATAGCAATCAGCCCCAGCATTTT.

The chain joins TRBV6-5 to TRBJ2-7; 9 positions agree with TRBD1. The CDR3 length is 16 residues. J was trimmed by 5 bases and V by 0 bases; bases with no gene match: 8. The germline CDR1 and CDR2 sequences are MNHEY and SVGAGI. The CDR3 region is CASSYSRDRVGNEQYF. Written as DNA, the CDR3 is TGTGCCAGCAGTTACTCGAGGGACAGGGTTGGCAACGAGCAGTACTTC.